A single sample is the source of the 7 T cell receptor beta chains below, sequenced in a study of neurological immune-mediated disorders. TCRdb re-called the 5' RACE reads with MiXCR, one entry per CDR3 protein. The table has 43,000 or so distinct CDR3 sequences, around an eighth seen once. Noted time point: longitudinal time-point 3. Sequencing was done on a sample of PBMCs. The receptors stem from a man aged 25-45 years in good health.

In its sample, this clonotype was seen many times. The rearrangement uses TRBV27 and TRBJ2-3, with 7 bases matching TRBD1. Germline V gene sequence: CDR1 MNHEY, CDR2 SMNVEV (reference sequence). The V and J ends lost 6 bases and 2 bases, in that order; junction bases with no gene match: 8. This CDR3 spans 15 amino acids. CDR3 sequence (DNA): TGTGCCAGCAGCGCCACCGGGACAGCCACAGATACGCAGTATTTT. It translates to CASSATGTATDTQYF.

The table lists this clonotype with many counts. The CDR3 DNA sequence: TGCGCCAGCAGTTTCGGGGCGGGCCAAGAGACCCAGTACTTC. This sequence encodes CASSFGAGQETQYF. The rearrangement links TRBV5-1 to TRBJ2-5; D could derive from TRBD1 or TRBD2 (5 bases each). V gave up 5 bases and J gave up 1 base, with 12 bases separating them. The CDR3 is made up of 14 amino acids. Germline CDR1 reads SGHRS; CDR2 reads YFSETQ.

This clonotype was counted ten times or more. The genes are TRBV27 and TRBJ2-7; 12 bases align to TRBD2. The CDR3 loop spans 16 amino acids. Germline CDR1 MNHEY, CDR2 SMNVEV (reference sequence). V shed 6 bases, J shed 4 bases, and the junction held 10 bases outside the gene matches. CDR3 sequence: CASSLTETSGSYEQYF. CDR3 coding DNA: TGTGCCAGCAGCCTGACCGAGACTAGCGGGAGTTACGAGCAGTACTTC.

In its sample, this clonotype was seen many times. The V gene is TRBV28, the J gene TRBJ2-7; D might be TRBD2 (6 bases). CDR1 and CDR2 (germline): MDHEN, SYDVKM. The CDR3 contains 13 residues. Trimming took off 7 bases at V and 6 bases at J, with 16 bases between the two ends. Here the CDR3 reads CASIPPGALEQYF. For the CDR3, the DNA is TGTGCCAGCATCCCCCCGGGAGCACTCGAGCAGTACTTC.

This clonotype was seen a handful of times. The chain employs TRBV29-1 and TRBJ1-2; a possible D gene is TRBD1 (5 bases). CDR1 and CDR2 from the germline V gene are SQVTM and ANQGSEA. V shed 3 bases and J shed 8 bases, with 19 bases lying between them. This CDR3 is built from 14 residues. The CDR3 DNA reads TGCAGCGTTGATAACCGGGGCGAGTTGAGAGGCTACACCTTC. Protein: CSVDNRGELRGYTF. Combining the CDR3 with reference TRBV29-1 and TRBJ1-2 gives the whole variable domain SAVISQKPSRDICQRGTSLTIQCQVDSQVTMMFWYRQQPGQSLTLIATANQGSEATYESGFVIDKFPISRPNLTFSTLTVSNMSPEDSSIYLCSVDNRGELRGYTFGSGTRLTVV.

The sample holds many counts of this clonotype. The CDR3 is CASSIRGSGTEAFF. The CDR3 nucleotides are TGTGCCAGCAGTATAAGGGGGTCCGGCACTGAAGCTTTCTTT. This chain links TRBV28 with TRBJ1-1, with D perhaps TRBD1 (6 bases). This CDR3 has 14 amino acids. The V and J ends lost 5 bases and 4 bases respectively, with 14 bases between them. Germline V gene data show CDR1 as MDHEN and CDR2 as SYDVKM.

Ten or more counts support this clonotype. The V and J genes are TRBV30 and TRBJ2-7; 9 bases align to TRBD1. Germline trimming cut 1 base from V and 3 bases from J; bases unmatched to any gene: 4. CDR1 is GTSNPN and CDR2 is SVGIG in the germline V gene (reference sequence). This CDR3 is 14 amino acids long. The chain's CDR3 is CAWSDGTGNYEQYF. The CDR3 coding sequence is TGTGCCTGGAGTGACGGGACAGGGAACTACGAGCAGTACTTC.